A selection of T cell receptor beta chains follows, all from one sample in a study of blood T cells in healthy people across ages. TCRdb re-derived calls from the 5' RACE reads in MiXCR, one entry per CDR3 protein. This sample has about 1,400,000 distinct CDR3 sequences, with approximately 59% found just once. The source material was blood. The receptors were gathered from a man between 18 and 35 years old in good health. CDR3s include the opening cysteine and the closing phenylalanine or tryptophan. A D gene is named only where the DNA matches it firmly. Not every row has a clone size; where given, it reads once, few, many or a size class.

clone size	D gene	V gene	J gene	CDR3 protein	CDR3 DNA
-	-	TRBV7-8	TRBJ2-6	CASSPRRVGANVLTF	TGTGCCAGCAGCCCACGCAGGGTTGGGGCCAACGTCCTGACTTTC
few	-	TRBV4-1	TRBJ1-2	CASSQRGGGYTF	TGCGCCAGTTCCCAACGTGGGGGCGGCTACACCTTC
-	-	TRBV27	TRBJ2-7	CASSYRGPTPYEQYF	TGTGCCAGCAGTTACCGGGGGCCGACCCCCTACGAGCAGTACTTC
few	TRBD2	TRBV27	TRBJ2-1	CASRTSGMSNEQFF	TGTGCCAGCAGGACTAGCGGGATGTCGAATGAGCAGTTCTTC
few	-	TRBV4-1	TRBJ2-1	CASSQEVGVEQFF	TGCGCCAGCAGCCAAGAAGTGGGGGTTGAGCAGTTCTTC
-	-	TRBV5-1	TRBJ1-2	CASSLGQATPYGYTF	TGCGCCAGCAGCTTGGGACAGGCAACACCCTATGGCTACACCTTC
few	-	TRBV27	TRBJ2-7	CASSDSGVWEQYF	TGTGCCAGCAGCGACAGTGGGGTCTGGGAGCAGTACTTC
-	-	TRBV25-1	TRBJ2-1	CASTDAGSYNEQFF	TGTGCCAGCACCGACGCGGGGTCTTACAATGAGCAGTTCTTC
-	TRBD2	TRBV27	TRBJ2-7	CASSRGGGPYEQYF	TGTGCCAGCAGCCGCGGGGGGGGCCCCTACGAGCAGTACTTC
-	-	TRBV21-1	TRBJ2-1	CASSKGRGVGEQFF	TGTGCCAGCAGCAAAGGTCGGGGGGTAGGTGAGCAGTTCTTC
few	-	TRBV27	TRBJ1-2	CASSFSTSHYGYTF	TGTGCCAGCAGTTTTTCCACTTCACACTATGGCTACACCTTC
-	-	TRBV20-1	TRBJ2-1	CSARELDRPRVGSQETQFF	TGCAGTGCTAGAGAACTCGACAGGCCGCGGGTTGGTAGTCAAGAGACCCAGTTCTTC